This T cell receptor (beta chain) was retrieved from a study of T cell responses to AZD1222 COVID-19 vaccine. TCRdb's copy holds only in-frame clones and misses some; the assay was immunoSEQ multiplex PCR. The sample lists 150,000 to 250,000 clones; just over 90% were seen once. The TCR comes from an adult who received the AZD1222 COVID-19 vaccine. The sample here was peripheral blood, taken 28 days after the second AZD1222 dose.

The CDR3 reads CASSPGTGLGETQYF. Here the CDR3 DNA reads TGCGCCAGCAGCCCGGGGACAGGGCTGGGAGAGACCCAGTACTTC. V usage is TRBV5-1 and J usage is TRBJ2-5; 9 bases are a match to TRBD1. CDR1 and CDR2 from the germline V gene are SGHRS and YFSETQ. The CDR3 extends over 15 amino acids. Trimming at V came to 4 bases and at J to 4 bases, leaving 8 bases not matched to a gene.